Reported below is one TCR beta chain. This entry is derived from a study of CD8 T cells in ankylosing spondylitis. Germline CDR1 LNHNV, CDR2 YYDKDF (reference sequence). This CDR3 is built from 12 residues. V gave up 5 bases and J gave up 4 bases, with 6 bases separating them. Using its own MiXCR run on the 5' RACE reads, TCRdb lists one record per CDR3 protein. Here the sample spans around 340,000 distinct CDR3 sequences, 20% to 25% being singletons. The chain uses TRBV15 and TRBJ2-4; no clear D. Sequencing was done on a sample of blood, either unsorted or a sorted T cell fraction (not recorded which). The sequence came from a male donor with ankylosing spondylitis or in good health (not recorded which). DNA of the CDR3: TGTGCCACCAGCGAACAGAAAAACATTCAGTACTTC. It encodes CATSEQKNIQYF.